This is a list of T cell receptor beta chains from one sample in a study of identical twins. TCRdb re-analysed the 5' RACE reads in MiXCR, keeping a single row per CDR3 protein. This sample has 1.5 million to 2 million distinct CDR3 sequences, with roughly a third found just once. The sequenced sample consisted of cord blood. These receptors were collected from a newborn girl in good health. CDR3s include the opening cysteine and the closing phenylalanine or tryptophan. D genes are given only for firm matches. Where a row states a size, it is once, few, many or the class of an expanded clone; other rows omit it.

cdr3_aa: CASSSGTGKDTDTQYF
cdr3_nt: TGCGCCAGCAGTTCTGGGACAGGGAAGGACACAGATACGCAGTATTTT
j_call: TRBJ2-3
v_call: TRBV5-1
d_call: TRBD1
clone_size: NA

cdr3_aa: CASSLSRLNYGYTF
cdr3_nt: TGTGCCAGCAGTTTATCCCGCCTTAACTATGGCTACACCTTC
j_call: TRBJ1-2
v_call: TRBV27
d_call: NA
clone_size: many

cdr3_aa: CASSYPGLASHNEQFF
cdr3_nt: TGTGCCAGCAGTTACCCCGGACTAGCGTCCCACAATGAGCAGTTCTTC
j_call: TRBJ2-1
v_call: TRBV6-5
d_call: TRBD2
clone_size: NA

cdr3_aa: CASSVAGLAGGNEQYF
cdr3_nt: TGTGCCAGCAGCGTAGCGGGACTAGCGGGAGGAAATGAGCAGTACTTC
j_call: TRBJ2-5
v_call: TRBV9
d_call: TRBD2
clone_size: few

cdr3_aa: CASSLEQGAEAFF
cdr3_nt: TGCGCCAGCAGCTTGGAGCAGGGCGCTGAAGCTTTCTTT
j_call: TRBJ1-1
v_call: TRBV5-1
d_call: NA
clone_size: few

cdr3_aa: CSARLRASGNNEQFF
cdr3_nt: TGCAGTGCTAGACTCCGGGCTAGCGGGAACAATGAGCAGTTCTTC
j_call: TRBJ2-1
v_call: TRBV20-1
d_call: TRBD2
clone_size: few

cdr3_aa: CRTGADTQYF
cdr3_nt: TGCAGGACAGGGGCCGATACGCAGTATTTT
j_call: TRBJ2-3
v_call: TRBV20-1
d_call: TRBD1
clone_size: few

cdr3_aa: CASSAPGEQFF
cdr3_nt: TGTGCCAGCAGTGCCCCGGGTGAGCAGTTCTTC
j_call: TRBJ2-1
v_call: TRBV6-5
d_call: NA
clone_size: many

cdr3_aa: CSARSGGAPKNIQYF
cdr3_nt: TGCAGTGCTAGAAGTGGGGGGGCACCCAAAAACATTCAGTACTTC
j_call: TRBJ2-4
v_call: TRBV20-1
d_call: NA
clone_size: NA

cdr3_aa: CSASGGAVGQFF
cdr3_nt: TGCAGTGCTAGCGGGGGGGCCGTTGGGCAGTTCTTC
j_call: TRBJ2-1
v_call: TRBV20-1
d_call: TRBD2
clone_size: NA

cdr3_aa: CASSERQNSYEQYF
cdr3_nt: TGTGCCAGCAGTGAGAGACAGAACTCCTACGAGCAGTACTTC
j_call: TRBJ2-7
v_call: TRBV2
d_call: NA
clone_size: NA

cdr3_aa: CSVLLAGCADTQYF
cdr3_nt: TGCAGCGTCCTTCTAGCGGGGTGCGCAGATACGCAGTATTTT
j_call: TRBJ2-3
v_call: TRBV29-1
d_call: TRBD2
clone_size: NA

cdr3_aa: CASSPSWLAGGSGYNEQFF
cdr3_nt: TGCGCCAGCAGCCCATCTTGGCTAGCGGGAGGGTCGGGCTACAATGAGCAGTTCTTC
j_call: TRBJ2-1
v_call: TRBV5-1
d_call: TRBD2
clone_size: NA

cdr3_aa: CSARRGKETQYF
cdr3_nt: TGCAGTGCTAGAAGGGGAAAAGAGACCCAGTACTTC
j_call: TRBJ2-5
v_call: TRBV20-1
d_call: NA
clone_size: NA

cdr3_aa: CASSVGNTQYF
cdr3_nt: TGTGCCAGCAGTGTCGGGAATACGCAGTATTTT
j_call: TRBJ2-3
v_call: TRBV2
d_call: NA
clone_size: NA

cdr3_aa: CATSDIAGGPYNEQYF
cdr3_nt: TGTGCCACCAGTGATATAGCGGGAGGGCCCTACAATGAGCAGTACTTC
j_call: TRBJ2-7
v_call: TRBV24-1
d_call: TRBD2
clone_size: NA

cdr3_aa: CSARGLAGDNEQFF
cdr3_nt: TGCAGTGCTAGAGGACTAGCGGGAGACAATGAGCAGTTCTTC
j_call: TRBJ2-1
v_call: TRBV20-1
d_call: TRBD2
clone_size: many

cdr3_aa: CASSLGGTSTTNEKLFF
cdr3_nt: TGTGCCAGCAGCTTAGGAGGGACATCAACGACTAATGAAAAACTGTTTTTT
j_call: TRBJ1-4
v_call: TRBV11-2
d_call: NA
clone_size: NA

cdr3_aa: CASTPTSGRHNEQFF
cdr3_nt: TGTGCCAGCACCCCAACTAGCGGGAGGCACAATGAGCAGTTCTTC
j_call: TRBJ2-1
v_call: TRBV6-9
d_call: TRBD2
clone_size: many

cdr3_aa: CASSIIAGGTYERYF
cdr3_nt: TGTGCCAGCAGTATCATAGCGGGGGGGACCTACGAGCGGTACTTC
j_call: TRBJ2-7
v_call: TRBV12-3/TRBV12-4
d_call: TRBD2
clone_size: NA

cdr3_aa: CASSLDSGYNSPLHF
cdr3_nt: TGTGCCAGCAGCTTAGATTCTGGGTATAATTCACCCCTCCACTTT
j_call: TRBJ1-6
v_call: TRBV7-9
d_call: NA
clone_size: NA

cdr3_aa: CASSEYKNSRLNTEAFF
cdr3_nt: TGTGCCAGCAGTGAATATAAGAATAGCAGGCTGAACACTGAAGCTTTCTTT
j_call: TRBJ1-1
v_call: TRBV25-1
d_call: NA
clone_size: NA

cdr3_aa: CASSLLRRGDEQFF
cdr3_nt: TGTGCCAGCAGCTTACTCCGACGTGGGGATGAGCAGTTCTTC
j_call: TRBJ2-1
v_call: TRBV11-2
d_call: NA
clone_size: NA

cdr3_aa: CASSVGGTGHNEKLFF
cdr3_nt: TGTGCCAGCAGCGTAGGAGGGACAGGTCATAATGAAAAACTGTTTTTT
j_call: TRBJ1-4
v_call: TRBV9
d_call: TRBD1
clone_size: few

cdr3_aa: CSARVTEGGPNYGYTF
cdr3_nt: TGCAGTGCTAGAGTGACCGAGGGAGGGCCTAACTATGGCTACACCTTC
j_call: TRBJ1-2
v_call: TRBV20-1
d_call: NA
clone_size: NA

cdr3_aa: CASSLPNTEAFF
cdr3_nt: TGTGCCAGCAGCCTACCTAACACTGAAGCTTTCTTT
j_call: TRBJ1-1
v_call: TRBV28
d_call: NA
clone_size: many

cdr3_aa: CASSLNQQPQHF
cdr3_nt: TGTGCCAGCAGCTTGAATCAGCAGCCCCAGCATTTT
j_call: TRBJ1-5
v_call: TRBV5-6
d_call: NA
clone_size: NA

cdr3_aa: CSARDPLAGGPNEQFF
cdr3_nt: TGCAGTGCTAGAGATCCCTTAGCGGGAGGGCCAAATGAGCAGTTCTTC
j_call: TRBJ2-1
v_call: TRBV20-1
d_call: TRBD2
clone_size: few

cdr3_aa: CASSLGPGRSYEQFF
cdr3_nt: TGTGCCAGCAGTTTAGGGCCAGGGAGGAGCTACGAGCAGTTCTTC
j_call: TRBJ2-1
v_call: TRBV12-3/TRBV12-4
d_call: NA
clone_size: NA

cdr3_aa: CASSVVQRAYGYTF
cdr3_nt: TGTGCCAGCAGTGTGGTGCAGCGGGCCTATGGCTACACCTTC
j_call: TRBJ1-2
v_call: TRBV2
d_call: NA
clone_size: NA

cdr3_aa: CSALATGSYNEQFF
cdr3_nt: TGCAGTGCTTTAGCAACGGGCTCCTACAATGAGCAGTTCTTC
j_call: TRBJ2-1
v_call: TRBV20-1
d_call: NA
clone_size: NA

cdr3_aa: CASSLGGVNTGELFF
cdr3_nt: TGTGCCAGCAGCCTTGGGGGGGTGAACACCGGGGAGCTGTTTTTT
j_call: TRBJ2-2
v_call: TRBV11-2
d_call: TRBD2
clone_size: few

cdr3_aa: CASSSWTGFSTDTQYF
cdr3_nt: TGTGCCAGCAGCTCCTGGACAGGCTTTAGCACAGATACGCAGTATTTT
j_call: TRBJ2-3
v_call: TRBV9
d_call: TRBD1
clone_size: NA

cdr3_aa: CASSRAGGYYEQYF
cdr3_nt: TGTGCCAGCAGCCGGGCGGGAGGCTACTACGAGCAGTACTTC
j_call: TRBJ2-7
v_call: TRBV6-5
d_call: TRBD2
clone_size: few

cdr3_aa: CSARSASYAPAYEQYF
cdr3_nt: TGCAGTGCTAGATCTGCTAGCTATGCGCCGGCCTACGAGCAGTACTTC
j_call: TRBJ2-7
v_call: TRBV20-1
d_call: NA
clone_size: NA

cdr3_aa: CASSPPGQATTNEKLFF
cdr3_nt: TGTGCCAGCAGTCCCCCTGGACAAGCTACAACTAATGAAAAACTGTTTTTT
j_call: TRBJ1-4
v_call: TRBV28
d_call: NA
clone_size: NA

cdr3_aa: CASSAAGRAFF
cdr3_nt: TGTGCCAGCAGTGCGGCAGGTAGAGCTTTCTTT
j_call: TRBJ1-1
v_call: TRBV2
d_call: NA
clone_size: NA

cdr3_aa: CASSRRTVRATNEKLFF
cdr3_nt: TGTGCCAGCAGTAGGAGAACTGTACGTGCAACTAATGAAAAACTGTTTTTT
j_call: TRBJ1-4
v_call: TRBV27
d_call: NA
clone_size: NA